This T cell receptor beta chain was documented in a study of shared clonotypes between healthy human individuals. Study-level results: Although depth was large, rarefaction showed that sequencing of the sorted subsets was incomplete. Specimens sampled were limited to blood, with tissue repertoires likely differing.

This CDR3 has 11 residues. CDR1 is MDHEN and CDR2 is SYDVKM in the germline V gene. Trimming shortened V by 6 bases and J by 8 bases, and 10 bases separated the two germline ends. Donors, without exception, were Caucasian adults residing in Nashville, Tennessee. CD45RA+ naive and CD45RA-negative memory subsets were separated from CD4+ cells. Regarding this clone: No antigen is known for it.

Some clones are missing from TCRdb's copy, which holds only in-frame ones; the method was immunoSEQ multiplex PCR. The table lists over 400,000 clones, approximately 95% of them singletons. The TCR originated in a woman aged 25 to 39 in good health. The chain is built from TRBV28 and TRBJ1-2; no reliable D call. The sequencing sample was made of naive CD4+ T cells sorted from blood. Subset meaning: CD45RA+ positively selected. This chain's CDR3 is CASRTSRGYTF. The CDR3 nucleotides read TGTGCCAGCAGGACCTCTCGAGGCTACACCTTC.